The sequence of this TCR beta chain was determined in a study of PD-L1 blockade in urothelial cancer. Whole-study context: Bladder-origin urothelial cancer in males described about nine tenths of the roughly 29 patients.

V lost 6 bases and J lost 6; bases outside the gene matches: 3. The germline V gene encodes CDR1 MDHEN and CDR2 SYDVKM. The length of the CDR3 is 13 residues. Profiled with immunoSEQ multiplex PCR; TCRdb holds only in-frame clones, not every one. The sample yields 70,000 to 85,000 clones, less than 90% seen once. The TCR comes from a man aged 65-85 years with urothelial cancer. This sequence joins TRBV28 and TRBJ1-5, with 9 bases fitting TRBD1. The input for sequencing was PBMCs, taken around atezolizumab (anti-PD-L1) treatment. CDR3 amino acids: CASSPGQGQPQHF. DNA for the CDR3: TGTGCCAGCAGCCCGGGACAGGGTCAGCCCCAGCATTTT.